This is a list of T cell receptor beta chains from one sample in a study of blood T cells in healthy people across ages. TCRdb re-derived calls from the 5' RACE reads in MiXCR, one entry per CDR3 protein. The sample includes about 970,000 distinct CDR3 sequences, roughly 51% seen only once; the top ten take around 21%. Sequencing was performed on blood. These receptors were obtained from a woman aged 60-75 years in good health. Both conserved end residues are part of each CDR3. A D gene is named only where the DNA matches it firmly. Size values are once, few and many counts, or a class for expanded clones, and some rows have none.

DNA | CDR3 | J | size | D | length | V
TGCGCCAGCAGCTCTACAGGGTTGGTGTCTGAAGCTTTCTTT | CASSSTGLVSEAFF | TRBJ1-1 | - | - | 14 | TRBV5-1
TGCGCCAGCAGCCAGGCAGGGTTTGGCTACGAGCAGTACTTC | CASSQAGFGYEQYF | TRBJ2-7 | few | - | 14 | TRBV4-1
TGTGCCAGCGGGGGGGGACGCGAAAACTATGGCTACACCTTC | CASGGGRENYGYTF | TRBJ1-2 | - | - | 14 | TRBV7-9
TGTGCCAGCAGCCCGACAGTACAAGAGACCCAGTACTTC | CASSPTVQETQYF | TRBJ2-5 | few | - | 13 | TRBV7-2
TGCAGTGCTAGGGGACAGGTGCCTGACAAACTGTTTTTT | CSARGQVPDKLFF | TRBJ1-4 | - | TRBD1 | 13 | TRBV20-1
TGCAGCGTTGGGGCTAGCGGGAACCCCGATACGCAGTATTTT | CSVGASGNPDTQYF | TRBJ2-3 | - | TRBD2 | 14 | TRBV29-1
TGCAGTGCTATGGCAGGGTTTGGAAACACCATATATTTT | CSAMAGFGNTIYF | TRBJ1-3 | once | - | 13 | TRBV20-1
TGTGCCAGCAGTTTTAATACTCCGGGAGGGAACAATGAGCAGTACTTC | CASSFNTPGGNNEQYF | TRBJ2-7 | - | TRBD2 | 16 | TRBV27
TGCAGTGCTAGGACTAGCGCCCTAAGAGCAGATACGCAGTATTTT | CSARTSALRADTQYF | TRBJ2-3 | few | TRBD2 | 15 | TRBV20-1
TGTGCCAGCAGTTTGGGGGCCTTTTCCTACGAGCAGTACTTC | CASSLGAFSYEQYF | TRBJ2-7 | - | - | 14 | TRBV27
TGCAGCGTTGCCTACAAGCGGGAGAGGGACGAGCAGTACTTC | CSVAYKRERDEQYF | TRBJ2-7 | many | TRBD2 | 14 | TRBV29-1
TGTGCCAGCAGCCCCATTCTAGCGGGGCACTACGAGCAGTACTTC | CASSPILAGHYEQYF | TRBJ2-7 | - | TRBD2 | 15 | TRBV2
TGTGCCAGCAGCCAGCGGACCGGCTTCCTCCGCTACGAGCAGTACTTC | CASSQRTGFLRYEQYF | TRBJ2-7 | - | - | 16 | TRBV11-2
TGCGCCAGCAGCCCGCAGGGGTCGAGCTCCTACGAGCAGTACTTC | CASSPQGSSSYEQYF | TRBJ2-7 | few | - | 15 | TRBV5-1
TGCAGTGCTTTTAGCGGGAGGAGCTCCTACAATGAGCAGTTCTTC | CSAFSGRSSYNEQFF | TRBJ2-1 | - | TRBD2 | 15 | TRBV20-1
TGCAGTGCTAGACTAGCGGGAGTCCACGAGCAGTACTTC | CSARLAGVHEQYF | TRBJ2-7 | - | TRBD2 | 13 | TRBV20-1
TGTGCCAGCAGTCACCCGCCATCCTACGAGCAGTACTTC | CASSHPPSYEQYF | TRBJ2-7 | - | - | 13 | TRBV12-3/TRBV12-4
TGCGCCAGCAGCCAAGATGTGCGGGACTATGAGCAGTTCTTC | CASSQDVRDYEQFF | TRBJ2-1 | many | - | 14 | TRBV4-3
TGTGCCAGCAGCTCTTACGGCTCTGGGGCCAACGTCCTGACTTTC | CASSSYGSGANVLTF | TRBJ2-6 | - | - | 15 | TRBV5-6
TGTGCCAGCAGTTTAGACAGCTTCGGCGAGCTGTACTTC | CASSLDSFGELYF | TRBJ2-4 | - | - | 13 | TRBV7-9
TGTGCCAGCAGCCAAGGAACTGCTAGCGGGTCCTTCGGGTACGAGCAGTACTTC | CASSQGTASGSFGYEQYF | TRBJ2-7 | - | TRBD2 | 18 | TRBV4-2
TGCGCCAGCACCTGGAGTGCCTCGGAGGTAGATACGCAGTATTTT | CASTWSASEVDTQYF | TRBJ2-3 | - | - | 15 | TRBV5-1
TGCAGTGCTACCGACAGTTACTACGAGCAGTACTTC | CSATDSYYEQYF | TRBJ2-7 | many | - | 12 | TRBV20-1
TGCAGCGTTGTTCTTTCCGGGACCCGGCAAGAGACCCAGTACTTC | CSVVLSGTRQETQYF | TRBJ2-5 | - | - | 15 | TRBV29-1
TGTGCCAGCAGTGAAATCGGGGGAGAGACCCAGTACTTC | CASSEIGGETQYF | TRBJ2-5 | - | - | 13 | TRBV2
TGCAGTGCTAGAGTCCAACTGGATGAGCAGTTCTTC | CSARVQLDEQFF | TRBJ2-1 | - | - | 12 | TRBV20-1
TGTGCCAGCAGCCAAGAAAACAGAGTTTGGTACTACGAGCAGTACTTC | CASSQENRVWYYEQYF | TRBJ2-7 | few | - | 16 | TRBV4-2
TGTGCCAGCAGTGCCACGGCTAGCGGTGAAGAGACCCAGTACTTC | CASSATASGEETQYF | TRBJ2-5 | - | TRBD2 | 15 | TRBV12-3/TRBV12-4
TGTGCCAGCAGCTTCAATAAAGGGGGACAGTCTGACGAGCAGTACTTC | CASSFNKGGQSDEQYF | TRBJ2-7 | few | TRBD1 | 16 | TRBV7-2
TGTGCCAGCAGCCGGAGCGGGAGAAGGGAGACCCAGTACTTC | CASSRSGRRETQYF | TRBJ2-5 | few | TRBD2 | 14 | TRBV6-5
TGCGCCAGCAGCCATTTGGGCTCTCGGAAGACAGATACGCAGTATTTT | CASSHLGSRKTDTQYF | TRBJ2-3 | - | - | 16 | TRBV4-1
TGCGCCAGCAGCCAAGGGCCTACTAGCGCTTACACAGATACGCAGTATTTT | CASSQGPTSAYTDTQYF | TRBJ2-3 | - | TRBD2 | 17 | TRBV4-1
TGTGCCAGCAGGCCCGGGACAGGGCATACTGAAGCTTTCTTT | CASRPGTGHTEAFF | TRBJ1-1 | - | TRBD1 | 14 | TRBV6-6
TGCGCCAGCAGCCAAGATTGGGGGAGGGTAGAGACCCAGTACTTC | CASSQDWGRVETQYF | TRBJ2-5 | - | TRBD2 | 15 | TRBV4-3
TGTGCCAGCAGTTTAGGGGGACAGGCGGCAGACGAGCAGTACTTC | CASSLGGQAADEQYF | TRBJ2-7 | - | TRBD1 | 15 | TRBV28
TGTGCCAGCAGCCAAAGCGGGAAGTCTGGGGCCAACGTCCTGACTTTC | CASSQSGKSGANVLTF | TRBJ2-6 | few | TRBD2 | 16 | TRBV28
TGTGCCAGCAGCTCCCTACCTTGGACAGGGATGACCAAAAACATTCAGTACTTC | CASSSLPWTGMTKNIQYF | TRBJ2-4 | - | TRBD1 | 18 | TRBV7-6
TGTGCCAGCAGTTACCCAGGCCCAAGCTATGGCTACACCTTC | CASSYPGPSYGYTF | TRBJ1-2 | - | - | 14 | TRBV6-2/TRBV6-3